This T cell receptor beta chain was sequenced for a study of T-cell reconstitution after alpha-beta-depleted transplantation in children listed by TCRdb under 2016. A note on the overall study: T-cell immune reconstitution after TCRalphabeta/CD19-depleted allogeneic hematopoietic cell transplantation in children was quantitatively tracked in the study by means of TCR repertoire profiling. The research as a whole found: The high TCRbeta diversity at day 60 in some patients was ascribed to recipient T cells and intrathymic progenitors that had survived conditioning. Hyperexpanded clone frequencies declined over subsequent months; after one year, T-cell counts and TCRbeta diversity were mostly attributed to newly produced T cells. The apparently early alphabetaT-cell count recovery about two months after transplant was reportedly dependent on only several hundred rapidly expanded clones derived from non-depleted graft cells.

Receptor amplification or capture employed PCR. The sequencer listed for this sample is Illumina HiSeq 2500. TCR libraries were prepared with molecular barcoding, using unique molecular identifiers to normalize TCRbeta repertoire quantification. The public reads were reprocessed in TCRdb via fastp at Q25 and MiXCR, keeping in-frame beta chains. CDR3 protein duplicates are merged, each entry listing the most common genes and DNA. Here the sample has 200,000 to 300,000 distinct CDR3 sequences; roughly a quarter occur a single time. The leading ten clones occupy about 5% of the sample. This clonotype was observed a few times. Its antigen remains unidentified. Qualities for individual bases were not recorded, and no much larger clone is one base off. The treatment or condition label of this sample denotes: allogeneic hematopoietic cell transplantation with graft depleted of TCRalphabeta T cells and CD19 B cells. Transplant recipients were children who received TCRalphabeta/CD19-depleted allogeneic hematopoietic cell grafts.

The junction shows trimming of 0 bases on V and 2 bases on J, plus 14 bases between the germline ends. The germline V gene yields SQVTM for CDR1 and ANQGSEA for CDR2. Counted from cysteine to phenylalanine, this CDR3 has 16 amino acids. Only the CDR3 DNA is retained, 48 bases long and in frame from the first base. Here the chain combines TRBV29-1 and TRBJ2-1; TRBD2 might be the D gene, on 6 matching bases. This receptor was obtained from a female patient aged 2-15 years who had a stem cell transplant for congenital amegakaryocytic thrombocytopenia, so the T cells may come from the graft donor. The input for sequencing was PBMCs, mostly from graft donor cells, taken 360 days after TCRalphabeta/CD19-depleted stem cell transplant. The sequenced DNA is TGCAGCGTTGAAGATTGGAGGGAGTCGCCCTACAATGAGCAGTTCTTC. Translated, it reads CSVEDWRESPYNEQFF.